These 21 T cell receptor beta chains originate from one sample sequenced in a study of cytomegalovirus exposure and HLA in healthy donors. Researchers ran the PCR with 60 Vbeta and 13 Jbeta primers. Using immunoSEQ multiplex PCR, the repertoire was profiled, and TCRdb retains in-frame clones only, with some absent. The sample shows around 130,000 clones, 70% to 75% of them seen only once. The sample was PBMCs. These receptors all stem from a man aged 25 to 40 in good health and CMV-seronegative.

A word on this clone: Germline and junction disagree at one end, which may indicate a read error. V and J are TRBV2 and TRBJ1-1; D perhaps matches TRBD1 (6 bases). Germline loops: CDR1 SNHLY, CDR2 FYNNEI. CDR3 length equals 13 residues. CDR3 nucleotides: TGTGCCAGCAGGCCTACCAGGGGCACTGAAGCTTTTTTT. Translated, it gives CASRPTRGTEAFF.

The rearrangement uses TRBV19 and TRBJ1-1; 7 bases line up with TRBD1. J was trimmed by 7 bases and V by 2 bases; bases with no gene match: 7. The CDR3 contains 14 residues. Germline-derived CDR1 and CDR2 are LNHDA and SQIVND (reference sequence). CDR3 residues: CASSITGALGEAFF. CDR3 DNA sequence: TGTGCCAGTAGTATAACAGGGGCTCTGGGTGAAGCTTTCTTT.

This clone has a handful of counts. This chain uses TRBV9 with TRBJ2-7, with TRBD2 identical over 8 bases. Unmatched junction bases numbered 12, after V lost 3 bases and J lost 4 bases. Germline CDR1 SGDLS, CDR2 YYNGEE. The CDR3 spans 16 residues. The CDR3 DNA is TGTGCCAGCAGCGCCGGCGGACGGGGGGGCGTATACGAGCAGTACTTC. Residues: CASSAGGRGGVYEQYF. The entire variable domain, with the rest obtained from reference TRBV9 and TRBJ2-7, is as follows: DSGVTQTPKHLITATGQRVTLRCSPRSGDLSVYWYQQSLDQGLQFLIQYYNGEERAKGNILERFSAQQFPDLHSELNLSSLELGDSALYFCASSAGGRGGVYEQYFGPGTRLTVT.

This chain connects TRBV5-1 to TRBJ2-1; D is unclear. CDR3 length equals 14 residues. The V end lost 0 bases, the J end lost 3 bases, and 7 bases lay between the germline ends. Looked up from germline, CDR1 is SGHRS and CDR2 is YFSETQ. In nucleotides, the CDR3 is TGCGCCAGCAGCTTGGACTCGAACTACAATGAGCAGTTCTTC. Encoded protein: CASSLDSNYNEQFF.

This chain joins TRBV5-1 and TRBJ2-1; 7 bases are a match to TRBD2. V lost 1 base and J lost 5; bases outside the gene matches: 3. Germline CDR1 reads SGHRS; CDR2 reads YFSETQ. This CDR3 comprises 14 residues. CDR3 in amino acids: CASSLIGGNNEQFF. For the CDR3, the DNA is TGCGCCAGCAGCTTGATCGGGGGGAACAATGAGCAGTTCTTC.

This rearrangement joins TRBV6-5 to TRBJ2-5; perhaps TRBD2 as D (7 bases). This CDR3 is built from 15 residues. Trimming removed 3 bases from V and 2 bases from J, with 13 bases in between. Per the germline V gene, CDR1 is MNHEY and CDR2 is SVGAGI. The CDR3 region is CASSYLGGTQETQYF. The CDR3 bases are TGTGCCAGCAGTTATTTGGGGGGGACACAAGAGACCCAGTACTTC.

J is TRBJ1-1 and V is TRBV5-1; possibly TRBD1 for D (6 bases). Trimming removed 0 bases from V and 1 base from J, with 10 bases in between. The CDR3 has 15 residues. Germline lookup yields CDR1 SGHRS and CDR2 YFSETQ. DNA for the CDR3: TGCGCCAGCAGCTTGGTCATGACAGGGAACACTGAAGCTTTCTTT. It codes for CASSLVMTGNTEAFF.

The genes are TRBV4-2 and TRBJ2-5; 7 bases are shared with TRBD1. The CDR3 covers 16 residues. Unmatched junction bases numbered 15, after V lost 6 bases and J lost 5 bases. Germline values: CDR1 LGHNA, CDR2 YNFKEQ. The CDR3 protein is CASRPNPGGNTETQYF. The CDR3 bases are TGTGCCAGCAGACCAAATCCAGGGGGTAATACGGAGACCCAGTACTTC.

The rearrangement joins TRBV28 to TRBJ1-3; D gene ambiguous. Germline CDR1 and CDR2: MDHEN and SYDVKM. The V and J ends lost 5 bases and 4 bases respectively, with 9 bases between them. This CDR3 contains 13 residues. CDR3 sequence reads: CASSSSRGNTIYF. The CDR3 coding sequence is TGTGCCAGCAGTAGTTCCCGGGGAAACACCATATATTTT.

The J gene is TRBJ2-3, the V gene TRBV7-3, with 7 bases matching TRBD1. Germline CDR1 is SGHTA and CDR2 is FQGTGA. V shed 3 bases and J 10 bases; nucleotides not matched to a gene: 4. The CDR3 loop spans 12 amino acids. The CDR3 sequence is CASSFTGVPQYF. The CDR3 DNA follows: TGTGCCAGCAGCTTTACAGGGGTTCCGCAGTATTTT.

This clone was counted once. The rearrangement uses TRBV10-3 and TRBJ2-7; 12 bases match TRBD2. The J segment lost 1 base and the V segment lost 6 bases, leaving 4 bases of the junction unmatched. Germline V gene sequence: CDR1 ENHRY, CDR2 SYGVKD. The CDR3 spans 15 residues. The CDR3 DNA sequence: TGTGCCATCAGCATACTAGCGGGGGGATCCTACGAGCAGTACTTC. Its protein product is CAISILAGGSYEQYF.

This chain connects TRBV2 to TRBJ1-2; D is ambiguous. The length of the CDR3 is 17 residues. Trimming removed 4 bases from V and 4 bases from J, with 22 bases in between. Per germline, CDR1 SNHLY and CDR2 FYNNEI. The DNA for the CDR3 is TGTGCCAGCAGTGTAGAGGGAGACACACGATCGGCCTATGGCTACACCTTC. Its protein product is CASSVEGDTRSAYGYTF.

The rearrangement links TRBV9 to TRBJ1-1, with 10 bases aligning to TRBD1. Looked up from germline, CDR1 is SGDLS and CDR2 is YYNGEE. The V gene end was trimmed by 4 bases and the J gene end by 3 bases; junction bases not matched to a gene: 6. The CDR3 is made up of 15 amino acids. This CDR3 is CASSSGTGADTEAFF. DNA of the CDR3: TGTGCCAGCAGCTCGGGGACAGGGGCTGACACTGAAGCTTTCTTT.

The chain recombines TRBV28 with TRBJ1-1; 9 bases are a match to TRBD1. Germline CDR1 is MDHEN and CDR2 is SYDVKM. The CDR3 totals 15 residues. The J segment lost 1 base and the V segment lost 3 bases, leaving 3 bases of the junction unmatched. For the CDR3, the DNA is TGTGCCAGCAGTTTCGGGGACAGGGCGAACACTGAAGCTTTCTTT. Amino acids: CASSFGDRANTEAFF.

J is TRBJ1-1 and V is TRBV28; D is uncertain. Trimming shortened V by 2 bases and J by 2 bases, and 3 bases separated the two germline ends. The germline CDR1 and CDR2 sequences are MDHEN and SYDVKM. The CDR3 loop spans 12 amino acids. CDR3 region: CASSLTNTEAFF. The DNA of the CDR3 is TGTGCCAGCAGTTTAACAAACACTGAAGCTTTCTTT.

The rearrangement joins TRBV14 to TRBJ2-7, with a weak D call TRBD2 (5 bases). The V end was cut by 4 bases, the J end by 3 bases, with 16 bases between. There are 15 residues in the CDR3. Germline values: CDR1 SGHDN, CDR2 FVKESK. This CDR3 reads CASSLRAAGDYEQYF. CDR3 nucleotides: TGTGCCAGCAGCCTAAGGGCGGCGGGTGACTACGAGCAGTACTTC.

The chain links TRBV4-2 to TRBJ1-5, with D possibly being TRBD1 (5 bases). The germline gives CDR1 LGHNA, CDR2 YNFKEQ. V was trimmed by 0 bases and J by 9 bases, leaving 18 bases between them. CDR3 length equals 16 residues. The chain's CDR3 is CASSQDPDSRWGPQHF. CDR3 in DNA: TGTGCCAGCAGCCAAGATCCCGACAGTCGCTGGGGGCCCCAGCATTTT.

V usage is TRBV10-3 and J usage is TRBJ1-6, with 8 bases identical to TRBD1. The germline V gene has CDR1 ENHRY and CDR2 SYGVKD. The ends lost 7 bases at V and 5 bases at J; junction bases unmatched: 1. The CDR3 sequence is 13 residues long. This chain's CDR3 is CAITDRDNSPLHF. The CDR3 DNA follows: TGTGCCATCACGGACAGGGATAATTCACCCCTCCACTTT.

To note about this clone: One junction end does not reproduce the germline sequence, and a read error may be involved. The sample has other DNA sequences that encode this CDR3 too. The chain recombines TRBV11-3 with TRBJ2-6, with D maybe TRBD1 (5 bases). The CDR3 sequence is 17 residues long. The germline V gene has CDR1 SGHNT and CDR2 YENEEA. This CDR3 is CASSSQGSGSGANVLTF. The DNA of the CDR3 is TGTGCGAGCAGCTCTCAGGGATCCGGCTCTGGGGCCAACGTCCTGACTTTC.

CDR3 sequence: CASSIDGSGRSNEQFF. The CDR3, as DNA: TGTGCCAGTAGTATTGATGGGAGCGGGAGGAGCAATGAGCAGTTCTTC. This chain connects TRBV19 to TRBJ2-1, with 9 bases lining up with TRBD2. The CDR3 has 16 amino acids. Germline trimming cut 3 bases from V and 6 bases from J; bases unmatched to any gene: 9. Per germline, CDR1 LNHDA and CDR2 SQIVND (reference sequence). Together with reference TRBV19 and TRBJ2-1, the CDR3 gives the full variable domain: DGGITQSPKYLFRKEGQNVTLSCEQNLNHDAMYWYRQDPGQGLRLIYYSQIVNDFQKGDIAEGYSVSREKKESFPLTVTSAQKNPTAFYLCASSIDGSGRSNEQFFGPGTRLTVL.

In the case of this clone: The same CDR3 can be traced to other DNA sequences in this sample. The chain carries TRBV6-5 and TRBJ2-4; 7 nucleotides line up with TRBD1. CDR1 and CDR2 (germline): MNHEY, SVGAGI. V was pared by 6 bases and J by 1 base, with 3 bases of the junction left unmatched. CDR3 length: 14 residues. CDR3 nucleotide sequence: TGTGCCAGCAGGGTACAGGGGGCCAAAAACATTCAGTACTTC. This gives the protein CASRVQGAKNIQYF.